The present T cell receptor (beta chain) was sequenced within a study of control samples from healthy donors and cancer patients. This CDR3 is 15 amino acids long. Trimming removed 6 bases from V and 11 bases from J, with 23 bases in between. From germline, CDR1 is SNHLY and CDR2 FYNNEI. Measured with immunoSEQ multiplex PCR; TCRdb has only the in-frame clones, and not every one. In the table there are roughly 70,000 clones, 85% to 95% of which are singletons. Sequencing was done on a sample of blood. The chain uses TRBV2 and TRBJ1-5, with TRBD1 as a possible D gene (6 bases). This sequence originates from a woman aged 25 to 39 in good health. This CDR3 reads CASSVQGPVQSAQHF. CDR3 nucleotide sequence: TGTGCCAGCAGCGTCCAGGGGCCGGTACAATCAGCCCAGCATTTT.